This section outlines one T cell receptor (beta chain) sequence together with its context. Its antigen is unknown. Unexposed donor CD4+ T cells date from 2011-2018, before the COVID-19 pandemic. These data originate in a study of CD4 T cells in relation to SARS-CoV-2 and coronaviruses. About the study: Crossreactive spike epitopes shared across donors were mapped to their HLA restriction. Study conclusions and caveats: In roughly 65% of donors, memory CD4+ clonotypes crossrecognized SARS-CoV-2 and at least one common cold coronavirus spike. Memory recall responses, not primary responses primed in culture, are what the assay detects. Crossreactivity was assessed only for spike protein, not other viral proteins.

Germline CDR1 MGHRA, CDR2 YSYEKL. The CDR3 totals 15 residues. The germline V and J ends were trimmed by 4 bases and 2 bases, with 12 bases remaining between them. Assay used: immunoSEQ multiplex PCR; TCRdb lists only in-frame clones, some missing. Among some 68,000 clones listed, about 92% were seen once. Sequenced input: naive CD4+ T cells from PBMCs. Subset: naive CD4+ T cells isolated by negative enrichment. The V and J genes are TRBV4-1 and TRBJ2-1; D ambiguous. This TCR derives from a human donor in good health. In DNA, the CDR3 is TGCGCCAGCAGCCGCCTTCAGGAACCCTACAATGAGCAGTTCTTC. Its protein product is CASSRLQEPYNEQFF.